A selection of T cell receptor beta chains follows, all from one sample in a study of T-cell reconstitution after alpha-beta-depleted transplantation in children. MiXCR, applied by TCRdb to the PCR reads, yields one record per CDR3 protein. Among approximately 510,000 distinct CDR3 sequences listed, around 20% were seen once. The material was PBMCs from the stem cell graft donor, obtained from the stem cell graft. These receptors were collected from a human donor who donated a stem cell graft to a child with acute lymphoblastic leukemia. CDR3s include the opening cysteine and the closing phenylalanine or tryptophan. The order of the fields is V gene, clone size, CDR3 protein. The size entry is marked missing in some rows and otherwise reads once, few, many or a size class.

v_call: TRBV25-1; clone_size: NA; cdr3_aa: CASSEYGGVSNEQFF
v_call: TRBV20-1; clone_size: few; cdr3_aa: CSAGAGQGPSTDTQYF
v_call: TRBV5-1; clone_size: NA; cdr3_aa: CASSWQGQQETQYF
v_call: TRBV7-9; clone_size: few; cdr3_aa: CASSPRDGRTDTQYF
v_call: TRBV28; clone_size: NA; cdr3_aa: CASSSPLGLAGSSYEQYF
v_call: TRBV5-1; clone_size: NA; cdr3_aa: CASSFDRVSYEQYF
v_call: TRBV27; clone_size: once; cdr3_aa: CASRTGQGASSYNEQFF
v_call: TRBV7-9; clone_size: many; cdr3_aa: CASSSYIEQFF
v_call: TRBV25-1; clone_size: once; cdr3_aa: CASSELRRYNEQFF
v_call: TRBV5-5; clone_size: few; cdr3_aa: CASSGLGDQPQHF
v_call: TRBV7-8; clone_size: few; cdr3_aa: CASSLLAGKETQYF
v_call: TRBV12-5; clone_size: few; cdr3_aa: CASGLGQGAINEQFF
v_call: TRBV6-5; clone_size: few; cdr3_aa: CASSYSRVGNEQFF
v_call: TRBV5-1; clone_size: NA; cdr3_aa: CASSLEWGTAANIQYF
v_call: TRBV20-1; clone_size: NA; cdr3_aa: CSARARTINQPQHF
v_call: TRBV29-1; clone_size: once; cdr3_aa: CSVQPRRRGNEQFF
v_call: TRBV15; clone_size: few; cdr3_aa: CATSTTKPGLSSSYEQYF
v_call: TRBV12-3/TRBV12-4; clone_size: many; cdr3_aa: CASSFGTSNEQFF
v_call: TRBV27; clone_size: NA; cdr3_aa: CASSTLANYNEQFF
v_call: TRBV15; clone_size: NA; cdr3_aa: CATKYREADTQYF
v_call: TRBV7-3; clone_size: NA; cdr3_aa: CASRSAGATTHTQYF
v_call: TRBV2; clone_size: NA; cdr3_aa: CASRLDGKSYEQYF
v_call: TRBV7-2; clone_size: NA; cdr3_aa: CASSLLGGSGELFF
v_call: TRBV12-3/TRBV12-4; clone_size: few; cdr3_aa: CASSPRQGNEQYF
v_call: TRBV12-3/TRBV12-4; clone_size: once; cdr3_aa: CASRPGGEGYYEQYF
v_call: TRBV5-1; clone_size: NA; cdr3_aa: CASSMTAGGNTIYF
v_call: TRBV20-1; clone_size: few; cdr3_aa: CSARRDRATGELFF
v_call: TRBV10-3; clone_size: NA; cdr3_aa: CAISESGTANSPLHF
v_call: TRBV5-1; clone_size: few; cdr3_aa: CASSLLGGDEQYF
v_call: TRBV5-1; clone_size: few; cdr3_aa: CASNPNGQGAYGYTF
v_call: TRBV6-5; clone_size: NA; cdr3_aa: CASSYPNAELAGETQYF
v_call: TRBV5-1; clone_size: NA; cdr3_aa: CASTQSVEDRNEQFF
v_call: TRBV12-3/TRBV12-4; clone_size: few; cdr3_aa: CASSLKGFGTEAFF
v_call: TRBV25-1; clone_size: NA; cdr3_aa: CASSELTEETQYF
v_call: TRBV5-6; clone_size: few; cdr3_aa: CASSTGPLEETQYF
v_call: TRBV29-1; clone_size: NA; cdr3_aa: CSVDLLGGETQYF
v_call: TRBV4-1; clone_size: few; cdr3_aa: CASSQVVLPSSYEQYF
v_call: TRBV12-3/TRBV12-4; clone_size: few; cdr3_aa: CASRTGNQPQHF
v_call: TRBV10-2; clone_size: few; cdr3_aa: CASSEWAPPKANYGYTF
v_call: TRBV9; clone_size: few; cdr3_aa: CASSVEAATSTDTQYF
v_call: TRBV7-3; clone_size: NA; cdr3_aa: CASSSGTGPLANYGYTF
v_call: TRBV10-3; clone_size: NA; cdr3_aa: CAIKTPRVTEAFF
v_call: TRBV2; clone_size: NA; cdr3_aa: CASNPFFTSGTTDTQYF
v_call: TRBV5-1; clone_size: few; cdr3_aa: CASSPGPAEGTQYF
v_call: TRBV5-1; clone_size: NA; cdr3_aa: CASRSGTSNNEQYF
v_call: TRBV6-5; clone_size: NA; cdr3_aa: CASSLSGLEAFF
v_call: TRBV18; clone_size: NA; cdr3_aa: CASSIDRGRGNNEQFF
v_call: TRBV5-6; clone_size: few; cdr3_aa: CASSSPLTNGRAGDTQYF
v_call: TRBV9; clone_size: few; cdr3_aa: CASSVALAGASHEQFF
v_call: TRBV27; clone_size: NA; cdr3_aa: CASSAGTAIYGYTF
v_call: TRBV19; clone_size: NA; cdr3_aa: CATNPTGISYEQYF
v_call: TRBV19; clone_size: NA; cdr3_aa: CASSSTSGRSVTGELFF
v_call: TRBV6-4; clone_size: few; cdr3_aa: CASSAGDGTDTQYF
v_call: TRBV29-1; clone_size: few; cdr3_aa: CSVSRQGLETQYF
v_call: TRBV6-5; clone_size: few; cdr3_aa: CASSYIAGGPVHQDTQYF
v_call: TRBV15; clone_size: few; cdr3_aa: CATSTRRMTNTEAFF
v_call: TRBV29-1; clone_size: few; cdr3_aa: CSVEGAYGYTF
v_call: TRBV12-3/TRBV12-4; clone_size: few; cdr3_aa: CASSPTGREQFF
v_call: TRBV27; clone_size: NA; cdr3_aa: CASSSNRGPYNEQFF